The T cell receptor beta chain described here comes from a study of CD8 T cells in Susac syndrome. Random hexamers were used to reverse transcribe an amount of roughly 0.5 to 1 ug RNA. Across 54 Vbeta and 13 Jbeta, immunoSEQ multiplex PCR amplified TCR beta CDR3. Using its own MiXCR run on the immunoSEQ multiplex PCR reads, TCRdb lists one record per CDR3 protein. This sample has almost 450,000 distinct CDR3 sequences, with 85% found just once. The CDR3 sequence is 13 residues long. V lost 7 bases, J lost 10 bases, and 7 bases stayed unmatched. From germline, CDR1 is SQVTM and CDR2 ANQGSEA. Sequencing of TCR beta was carried out in blood CD8+ and CD4+ T cells. Negative isolation was used for CD8+ and CD4+ T cells, and FACS enrichment was applied to TEMRA cells.

Sequenced: CD8+ T cells from PBMCs. The gene calls are TRBV29-1 and TRBJ2-1, with 13 bases that match TRBD2. This TCR was sampled from a human donor with multiple sclerosis. CDR3 DNA: TGCAGCGCTGATGGACTAGCGGGAGACGAGCAGTTCTTC. Encoded protein: CSADGLAGDEQFF.